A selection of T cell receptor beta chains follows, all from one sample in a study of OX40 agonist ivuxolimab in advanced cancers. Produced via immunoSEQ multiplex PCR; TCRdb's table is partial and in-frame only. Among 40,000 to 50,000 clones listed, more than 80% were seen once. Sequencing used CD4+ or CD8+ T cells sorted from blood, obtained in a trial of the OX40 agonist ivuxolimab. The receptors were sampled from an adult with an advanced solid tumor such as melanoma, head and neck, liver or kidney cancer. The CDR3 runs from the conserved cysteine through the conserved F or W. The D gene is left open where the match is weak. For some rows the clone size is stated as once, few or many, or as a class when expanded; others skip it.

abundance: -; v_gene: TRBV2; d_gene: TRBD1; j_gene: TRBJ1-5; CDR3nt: TGTGCCAGCGGGGACAGATCATCCCAGCCCCAGCATTTT; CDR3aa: CASGDRSSQPQHF
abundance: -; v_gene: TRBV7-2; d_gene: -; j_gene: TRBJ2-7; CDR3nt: TGTGCCAGCAGCCCAACAGGAAATTACGAGCAGTACTTC; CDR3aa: CASSPTGNYEQYF
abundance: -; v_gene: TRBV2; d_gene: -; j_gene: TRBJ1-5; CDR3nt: TGTGCCAGCAGTGAAGCGCGGGTGAATTACAATCAGCCCCAGCATTTT; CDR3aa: CASSEARVNYNQPQHF
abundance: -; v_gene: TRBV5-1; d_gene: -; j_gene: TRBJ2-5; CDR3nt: TGCGCCAGCAGCCCCGGGACAAATAAAGAGACCCAGTACTTC; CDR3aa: CASSPGTNKETQYF
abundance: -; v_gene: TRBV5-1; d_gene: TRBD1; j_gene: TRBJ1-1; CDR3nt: TGCGCCAGCAGCGTATCCGGGACAGGGGGGACTGAAGCTTTCTTT; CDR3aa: CASSVSGTGGTEAFF
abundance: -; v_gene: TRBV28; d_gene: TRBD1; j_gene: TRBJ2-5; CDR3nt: TGTGCCAGCAGCCATACCGGGACAGGCCCTCAAGAGACCCAGTACTTC; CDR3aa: CASSHTGTGPQETQYF
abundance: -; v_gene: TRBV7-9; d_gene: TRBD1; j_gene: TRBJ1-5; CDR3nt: TGTGCCAGCAGCTTAGTATTAGGGACAGGGAGGATTGGCAATCAGCCCCAGCATTTT; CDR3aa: CASSLVLGTGRIGNQPQHF
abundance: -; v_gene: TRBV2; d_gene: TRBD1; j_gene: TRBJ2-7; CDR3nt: TGTGCCAGCACGACAGGGCTAACGTACGAGCAGTACTTC; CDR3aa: CASTTGLTYEQYF
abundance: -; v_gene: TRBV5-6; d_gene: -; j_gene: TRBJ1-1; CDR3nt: TGTGCCAGCAGCTTGGGGGGTCACCCGAGGGGGGCTTTCTTT; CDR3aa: CASSLGGHPRGAFF
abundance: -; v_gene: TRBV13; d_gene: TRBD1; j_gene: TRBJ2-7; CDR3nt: TGTGCCAGCAGCTCCGGACAGGGGAGCGAGCAGTACTTC; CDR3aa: CASSSGQGSEQYF
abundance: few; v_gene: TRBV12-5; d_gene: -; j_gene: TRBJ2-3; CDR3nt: TGTGCTAGTGCCCGGACCCCCGGGGGCACAGATACGCAGTATTTT; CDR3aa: CASARTPGGTDTQYF
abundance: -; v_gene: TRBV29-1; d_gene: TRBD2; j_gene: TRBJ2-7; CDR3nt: TGCAGCGTTTTTGAGGGACTAGCGGTCGGCGAGCAGTACTTC; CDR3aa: CSVFEGLAVGEQYF
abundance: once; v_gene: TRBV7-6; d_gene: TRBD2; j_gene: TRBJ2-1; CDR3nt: TGTGCCAGCAGCACAAGCGGGAACGGCTACAATGAGCAGTTCTTC; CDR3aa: CASSTSGNGYNEQFF
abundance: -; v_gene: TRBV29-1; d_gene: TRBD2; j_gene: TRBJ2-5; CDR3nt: TGCAGCGTTCAAGGGACTAGCGGGGGGGCCATAGAGACCCAGTACTTC; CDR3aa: CSVQGTSGGAIETQYF
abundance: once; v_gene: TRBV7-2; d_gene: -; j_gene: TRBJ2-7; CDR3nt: TGTGCCAGCAGCGACCCGGGAGACTACGAGCAGTACTTC; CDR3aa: CASSDPGDYEQYF
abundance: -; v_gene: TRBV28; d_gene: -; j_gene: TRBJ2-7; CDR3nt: TGTGCCAGCAGTGAAGAGGGGGGCTACTCCTACGAGCAGTACTTC; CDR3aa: CASSEEGGYSYEQYF
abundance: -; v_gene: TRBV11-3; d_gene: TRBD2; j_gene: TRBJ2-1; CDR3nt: TGTGCCAGCAGCTCCTTAGCGGGAGGGAGCGACAATGAGCAGTTCTTC; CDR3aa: CASSSLAGGSDNEQFF
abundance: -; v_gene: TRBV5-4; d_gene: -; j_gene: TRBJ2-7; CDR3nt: TGTGCCAGCAGCTGGGACTTTTACGAGCAGTACTTC; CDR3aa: CASSWDFYEQYF
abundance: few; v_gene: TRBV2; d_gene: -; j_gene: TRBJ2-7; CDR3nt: TGTGCCAGCAGGGGTCTCGAGCAGTACTTC; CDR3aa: CASRGLEQYF
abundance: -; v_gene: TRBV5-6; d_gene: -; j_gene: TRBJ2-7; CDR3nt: TGTGCCAGCAGCTTGGAGACCTACGAGCAGTACTTC; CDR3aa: CASSLETYEQYF
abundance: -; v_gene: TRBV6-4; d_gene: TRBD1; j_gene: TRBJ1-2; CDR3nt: TGTGCCAGCAGTGACTGGGACAGGGATGGCTACACCTTC; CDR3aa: CASSDWDRDGYTF
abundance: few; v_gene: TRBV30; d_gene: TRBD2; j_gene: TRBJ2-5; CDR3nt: TGTGCCTGGTCGGCTAGCGGGGGTGAGACCCAGTACTTC; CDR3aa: CAWSASGGETQYF
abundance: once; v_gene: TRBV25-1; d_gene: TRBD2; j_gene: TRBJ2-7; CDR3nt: TGTGCCAGCAGTGATTTACGGGAGGCCACCTACGAGCAGTACTTC; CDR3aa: CASSDLREATYEQYF
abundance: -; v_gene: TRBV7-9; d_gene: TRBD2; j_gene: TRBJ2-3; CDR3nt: TGTGCCAGCAGCTTAGATAGCGGGGGGACAGATACGCAGTATTTT; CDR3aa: CASSLDSGGTDTQYF
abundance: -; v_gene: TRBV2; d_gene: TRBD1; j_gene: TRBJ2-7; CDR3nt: TGTGCCACCCTTCGGACAGGGATCTACGAGCAGTACTTC; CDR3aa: CATLRTGIYEQYF
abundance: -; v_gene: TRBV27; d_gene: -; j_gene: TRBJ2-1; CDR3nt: TGTGCCAGCAGTTTAGCACGGACTCGGAGGAATGAGCAGTTCTTC; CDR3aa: CASSLARTRRNEQFF
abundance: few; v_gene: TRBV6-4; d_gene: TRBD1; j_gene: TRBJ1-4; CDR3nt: TGTGCCAGCAGTGACTCGAGCGGACAGGGAAGCGAAAAACTGTTTTTT; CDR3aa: CASSDSSGQGSEKLFF
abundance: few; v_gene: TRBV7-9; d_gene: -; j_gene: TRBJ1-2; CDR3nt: TGTGCCAGCAGCTTAAGCTTCTATGGCTACACCTTC; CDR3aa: CASSLSFYGYTF
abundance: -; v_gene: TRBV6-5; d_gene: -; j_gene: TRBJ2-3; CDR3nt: TGTGCCAGCAGTTACATCCAGGGGTCCACAGATACGCAGTATTTT; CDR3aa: CASSYIQGSTDTQYF
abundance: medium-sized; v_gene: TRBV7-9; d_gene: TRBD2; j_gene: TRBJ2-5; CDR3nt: TGTGCCAGCAGCCGGTTGGACGGGGGGGCCCAAGAGACCCAGTACTTC; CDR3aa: CASSRLDGGAQETQYF
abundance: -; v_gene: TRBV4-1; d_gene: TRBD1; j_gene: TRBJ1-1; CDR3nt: TGCGCCAGCAGCCATGGGACAGCGAACGTGAACACTGAAGCTTTCTTT; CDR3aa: CASSHGTANVNTEAFF
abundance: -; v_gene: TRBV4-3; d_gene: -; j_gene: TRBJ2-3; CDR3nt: TGCGCCAGCAGCCCCGCGGGGGCGTCGAGAGATACGCAGTATTTT; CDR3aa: CASSPAGASRDTQYF
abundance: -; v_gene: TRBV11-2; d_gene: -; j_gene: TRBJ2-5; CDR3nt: TGTGCCAGCAGCTTATTCCCTCCTAGCGCAGAGGGGGAGACCCAGTACTTC; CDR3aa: CASSLFPPSAEGETQYF
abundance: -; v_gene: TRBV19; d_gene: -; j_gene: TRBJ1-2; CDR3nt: TGTGCCAGTAGGGACACGAATAGGGGCTACACCTTC; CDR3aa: CASRDTNRGYTF
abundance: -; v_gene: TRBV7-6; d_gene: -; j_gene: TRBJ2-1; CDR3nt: TGTGCCAGCAGCTCGACAACCTACAATGAGCAGTTCTTC; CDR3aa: CASSSTTYNEQFF
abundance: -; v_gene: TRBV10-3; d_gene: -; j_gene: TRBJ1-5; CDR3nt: TGTGCCATCAGTGAGTCGGGGGAGCCCCAGCATTTT; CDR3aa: CAISESGEPQHF
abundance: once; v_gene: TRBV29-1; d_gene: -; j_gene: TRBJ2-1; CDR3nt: TGCAGCGTTGAAGATCATGGAGGGAGCTCCTACAATGAGCAGTTCTTC; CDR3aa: CSVEDHGGSSYNEQFF
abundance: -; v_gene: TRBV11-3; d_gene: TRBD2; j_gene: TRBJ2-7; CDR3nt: TGTGCCAGCAGCTCGCGACTAGCGGGAGCTTCGACCTACGAGCAGTACTTC; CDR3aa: CASSSRLAGASTYEQYF
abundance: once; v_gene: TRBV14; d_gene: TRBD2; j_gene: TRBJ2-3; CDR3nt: TGTGCCAGCAGCCAATGGGTTGGACTAGCGGCAGATACGCAGTATTTT; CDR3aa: CASSQWVGLAADTQYF
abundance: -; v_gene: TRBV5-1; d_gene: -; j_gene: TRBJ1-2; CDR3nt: TGCGCCAGCAGCTTGGAGAGGGCCCGCTACACCTTC; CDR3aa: CASSLERARYTF
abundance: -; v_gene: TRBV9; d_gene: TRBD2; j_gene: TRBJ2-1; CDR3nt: TGTGCCAGCAGCGCTTACCTAGCGGGGGGGGATGAGCAGTTCTTC; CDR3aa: CASSAYLAGGDEQFF
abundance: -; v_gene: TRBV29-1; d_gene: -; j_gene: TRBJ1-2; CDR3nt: TGCAGCGTTGAAGATCCTACAGGTGGCTACACCTTC; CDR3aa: CSVEDPTGGYTF
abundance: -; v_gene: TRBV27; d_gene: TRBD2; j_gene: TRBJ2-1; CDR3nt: TGTGCCAGCAGTCCCTTAGCGGGGGCTCCGGGAAATGAGCAGTTCTTC; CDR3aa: CASSPLAGAPGNEQFF
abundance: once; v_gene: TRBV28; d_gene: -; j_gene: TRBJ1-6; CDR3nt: TGTGCCAGCAGTTTAACAGGGAGGAATTCACCCCTCCACTTT; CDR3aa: CASSLTGRNSPLHF
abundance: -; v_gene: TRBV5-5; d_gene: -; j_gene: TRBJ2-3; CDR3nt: TGTGCCAGCAGCTTTCAGACTAGCACAGATACGCAGTATTTT; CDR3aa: CASSFQTSTDTQYF
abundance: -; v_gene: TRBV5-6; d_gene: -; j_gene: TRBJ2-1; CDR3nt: TGTGCCAGCAGCTTGGCCTTACTCAGCTCCTACAATGAGCAGTTCTTC; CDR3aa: CASSLALLSSYNEQFF